This T cell receptor (beta chain) was captured in a study of T cell responses to AZD1222 COVID-19 vaccine. The table came from immunoSEQ multiplex PCR; TCRdb's copy has only in-frame clones and leaves some out. The table shows 150,000 to 200,000 clones, with 94% occurring only once. The CDR3 runs 13 residues. Germline V gene sequence: CDR1 MDHEN, CDR2 SYDVKM. The J segment lost 6 bases and the V segment lost 5 bases, leaving 6 bases of the junction unmatched. This clonotype originated in an adult in good health. This material consisted of peripheral blood, taken on day 0 of AZD1222 vaccination. The V call is TRBV28, the J call TRBJ2-7, with 8 nucleotides matching TRBD1. For the CDR3, the DNA is TGTGCCAGCAGTACAGGGGGGATATCCGAGCAGTACTTC. Its protein is CASSTGGISEQYF.